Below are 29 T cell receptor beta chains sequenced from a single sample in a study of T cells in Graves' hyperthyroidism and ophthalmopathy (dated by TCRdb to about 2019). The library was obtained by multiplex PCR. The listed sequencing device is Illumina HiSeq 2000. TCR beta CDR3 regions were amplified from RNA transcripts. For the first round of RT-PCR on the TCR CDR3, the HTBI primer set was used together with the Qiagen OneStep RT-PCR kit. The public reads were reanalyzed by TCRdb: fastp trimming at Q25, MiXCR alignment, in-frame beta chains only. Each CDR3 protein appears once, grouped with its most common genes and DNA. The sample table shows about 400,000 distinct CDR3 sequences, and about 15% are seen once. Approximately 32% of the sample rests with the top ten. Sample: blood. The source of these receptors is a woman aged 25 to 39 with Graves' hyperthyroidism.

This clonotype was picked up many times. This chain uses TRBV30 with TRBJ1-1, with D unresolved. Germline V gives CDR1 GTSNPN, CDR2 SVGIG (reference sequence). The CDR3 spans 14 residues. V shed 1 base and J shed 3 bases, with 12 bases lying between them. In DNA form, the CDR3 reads TGTGCCTGGAGTGGGGTAAGGTTGGACACTGAAGCTTTCTTT. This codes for CAWSGVRLDTEAFF.

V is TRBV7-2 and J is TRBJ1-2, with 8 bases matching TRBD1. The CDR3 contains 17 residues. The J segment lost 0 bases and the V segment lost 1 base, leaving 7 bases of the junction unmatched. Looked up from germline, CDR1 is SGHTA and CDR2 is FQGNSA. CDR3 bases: TGTGCCAGCAGCTTAGGACAGGGGAGAGGAACTAACTATGGCTACACCTTC. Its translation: CASSLGQGRGTNYGYTF.

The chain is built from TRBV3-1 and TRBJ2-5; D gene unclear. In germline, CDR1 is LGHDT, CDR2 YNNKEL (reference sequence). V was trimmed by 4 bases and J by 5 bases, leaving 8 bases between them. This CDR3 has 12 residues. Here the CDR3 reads CASSPQSETQYF. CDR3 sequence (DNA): TGTGCCAGCAGCCCCCAGTCCGAGACCCAGTACTTC.

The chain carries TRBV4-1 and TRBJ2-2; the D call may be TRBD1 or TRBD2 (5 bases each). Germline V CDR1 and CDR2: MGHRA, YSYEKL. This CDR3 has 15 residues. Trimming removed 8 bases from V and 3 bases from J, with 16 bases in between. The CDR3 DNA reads TGCGCCAGCGGCGTCGGGACCCAATACACCGGGGAGCTGTTTTTT. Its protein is CASGVGTQYTGELFF.

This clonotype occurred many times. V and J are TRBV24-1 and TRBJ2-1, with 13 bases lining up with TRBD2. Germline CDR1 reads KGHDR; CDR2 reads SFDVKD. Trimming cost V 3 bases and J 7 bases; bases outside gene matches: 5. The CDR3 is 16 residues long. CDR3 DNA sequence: TGTGCCACCAGTGATCCGGGACTAGCGGGACTAAATGAGCAGTTCTTC. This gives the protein CATSDPGLAGLNEQFF.

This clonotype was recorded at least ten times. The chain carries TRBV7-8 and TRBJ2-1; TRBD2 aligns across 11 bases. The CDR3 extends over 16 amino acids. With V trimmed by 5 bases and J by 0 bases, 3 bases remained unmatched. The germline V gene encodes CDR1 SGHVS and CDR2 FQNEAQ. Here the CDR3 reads CASSVTSGSSYNEQFF. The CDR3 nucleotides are TGTGCCAGCAGCGTTACTAGCGGGAGCTCCTACAATGAGCAGTTCTTC.

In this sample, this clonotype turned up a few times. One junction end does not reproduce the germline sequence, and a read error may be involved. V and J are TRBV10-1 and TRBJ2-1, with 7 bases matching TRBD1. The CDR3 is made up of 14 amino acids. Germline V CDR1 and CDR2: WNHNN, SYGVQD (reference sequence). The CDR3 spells CASSALQGYTEQFF. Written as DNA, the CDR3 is TGCGCCAGCAGTGCTTTACAGGGGTACACTGAGCAGTTCTTC.

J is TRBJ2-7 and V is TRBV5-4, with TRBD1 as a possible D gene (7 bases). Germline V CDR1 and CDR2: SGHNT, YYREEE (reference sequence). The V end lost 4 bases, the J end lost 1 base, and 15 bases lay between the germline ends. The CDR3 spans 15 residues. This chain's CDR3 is CASSVGGQSSYEQYF. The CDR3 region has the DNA TGTGCCAGCAGCGTGGGGGGACAGTCGTCCTACGAGCAGTACTTC.

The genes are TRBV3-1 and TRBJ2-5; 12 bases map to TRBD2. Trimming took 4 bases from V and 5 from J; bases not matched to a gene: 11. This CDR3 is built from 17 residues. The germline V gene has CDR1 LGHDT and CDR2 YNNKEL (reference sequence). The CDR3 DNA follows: TGTGCCAGCAGCCTCCGGACTAGCGGGAAGGGTCACGAGACCCAGTACTTC. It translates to CASSLRTSGKGHETQYF.

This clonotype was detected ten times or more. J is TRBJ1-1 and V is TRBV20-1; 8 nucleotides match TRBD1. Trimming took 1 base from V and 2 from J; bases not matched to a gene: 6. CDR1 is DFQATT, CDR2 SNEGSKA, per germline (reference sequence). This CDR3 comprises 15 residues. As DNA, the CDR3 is TGCAGTGCTAGAGTGGGGGACAGGACAAACACTGAAGCTTTCTTT. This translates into CSARVGDRTNTEAFF.

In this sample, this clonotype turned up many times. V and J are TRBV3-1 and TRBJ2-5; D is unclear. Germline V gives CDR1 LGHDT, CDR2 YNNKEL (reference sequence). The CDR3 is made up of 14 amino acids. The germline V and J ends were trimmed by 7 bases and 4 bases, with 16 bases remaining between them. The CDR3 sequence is CASTPTPSPETQYF. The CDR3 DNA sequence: TGTGCCAGCACCCCCACCCCCTCTCCAGAGACCCAGTACTTC.

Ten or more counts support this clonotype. The CDR3 DNA follows: TGTGCCAGCAGCTTAGTGACAGGGGGCACCCTGGACACTGAAGCTTTCTTT. As protein: CASSLVTGGTLDTEAFF. The chain has TRBV11-2 and TRBJ1-1; 10 nucleotides agree with TRBD1. The CDR3 sequence is 17 residues long. Germline values: CDR1 SGHAT, CDR2 FQNNGV. The V segment lost 1 base and the J segment 3 bases; nucleotides outside the gene matches: 8.

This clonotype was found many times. The CDR3 DNA reads as TGTGCCAGCAGTCCACGCGAAGGGGCCTATGGCTACACCTTC. Translation: CASSPREGAYGYTF. The chain joins TRBV27 to TRBJ1-2; D is perhaps TRBD1 (5 bases). The germline V gene encodes CDR1 MNHEY and CDR2 SMNVEV (reference sequence). Deletions cut 5 bases from V and 4 bases from J, with 14 bases between. The CDR3 covers 14 residues.

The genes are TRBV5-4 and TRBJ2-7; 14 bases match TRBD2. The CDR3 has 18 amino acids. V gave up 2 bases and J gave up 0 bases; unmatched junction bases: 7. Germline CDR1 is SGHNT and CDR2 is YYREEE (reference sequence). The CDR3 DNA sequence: TGTGCCAGCAGCTTTGGACTAGCGGGAGGTGGATTCTCCTACGAGCAGTACTTC. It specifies CASSFGLAGGGFSYEQYF. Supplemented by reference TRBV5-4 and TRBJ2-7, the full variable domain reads ETGVTQSPTHLIKTRGQQVTLRCSSQSGHNTVSWYQQALGQGPQFIFQYYREEENGRGNFPPRFSGLQFPNYSSELNVNALELDDSALYLCASSFGLAGGGFSYEQYFGPGTRLTVT.

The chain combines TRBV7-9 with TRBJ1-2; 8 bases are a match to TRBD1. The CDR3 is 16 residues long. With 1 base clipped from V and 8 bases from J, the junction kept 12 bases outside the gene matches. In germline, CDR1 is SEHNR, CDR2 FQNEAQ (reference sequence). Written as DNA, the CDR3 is TGTGCCAGCAGCTTAGAATCCCGGACAGGGCCGGGCGGCTACACCTTC. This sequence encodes CASSLESRTGPGGYTF.

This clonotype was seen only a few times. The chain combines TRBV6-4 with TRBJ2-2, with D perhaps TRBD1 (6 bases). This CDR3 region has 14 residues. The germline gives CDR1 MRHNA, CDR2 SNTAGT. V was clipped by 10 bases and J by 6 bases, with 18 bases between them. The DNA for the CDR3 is TGTGCCACCAGGACAGCGACACTCCCCGGGGAGCTGTTTTTT. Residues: CATRTATLPGELFF.

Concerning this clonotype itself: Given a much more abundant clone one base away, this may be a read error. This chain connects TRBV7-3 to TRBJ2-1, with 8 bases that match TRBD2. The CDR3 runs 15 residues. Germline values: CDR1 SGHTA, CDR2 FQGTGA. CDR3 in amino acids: CVSSLVGGRNNEQFF. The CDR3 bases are TGTGTCAGCAGCTTAGTCGGCGGGAGGAACAATGAGCAGTTCTTC.

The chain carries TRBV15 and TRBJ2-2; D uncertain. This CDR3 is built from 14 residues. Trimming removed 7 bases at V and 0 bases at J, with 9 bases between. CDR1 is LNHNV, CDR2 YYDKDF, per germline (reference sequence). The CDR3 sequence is CATTPRPNTGELFF. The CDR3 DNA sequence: TGTGCCACCACTCCCAGGCCGAACACCGGGGAGCTGTTTTTT.

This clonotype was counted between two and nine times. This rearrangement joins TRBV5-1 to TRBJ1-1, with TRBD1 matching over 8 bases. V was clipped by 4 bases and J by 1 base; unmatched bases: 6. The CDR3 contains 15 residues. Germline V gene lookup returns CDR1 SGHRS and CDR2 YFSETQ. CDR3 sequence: CASSLGTGTNTEAFF. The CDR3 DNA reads TGCGCCAGCAGCCTAGGGACAGGCACGAACACTGAAGCTTTCTTT. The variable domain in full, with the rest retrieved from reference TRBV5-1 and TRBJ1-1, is KAGVTQTPRYLIKTRGQQVTLSCSPISGHRSVSWYQQTPGQGLQFLFEYFSETQRNKGNFPGRFSGRQFSNSRSEMNVSTLELGDSALYLCASSLGTGTNTEAFFGQGTRLTVV.

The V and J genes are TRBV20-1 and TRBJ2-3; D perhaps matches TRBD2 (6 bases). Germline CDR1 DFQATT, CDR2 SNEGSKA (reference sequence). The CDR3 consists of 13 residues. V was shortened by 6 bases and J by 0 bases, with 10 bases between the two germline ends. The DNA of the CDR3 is TGCAGTGCGAGCCGGGGGAGCACAGATACGCAGTATTTT. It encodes CSASRGSTDTQYF.

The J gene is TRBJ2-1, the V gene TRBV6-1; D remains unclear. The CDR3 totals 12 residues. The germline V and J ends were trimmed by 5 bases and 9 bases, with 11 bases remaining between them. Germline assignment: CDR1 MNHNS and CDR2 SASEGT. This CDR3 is CASSSPPAEQFF. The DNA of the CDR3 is TGTGCCAGCAGTTCCCCCCCCGCTGAGCAGTTCTTC.

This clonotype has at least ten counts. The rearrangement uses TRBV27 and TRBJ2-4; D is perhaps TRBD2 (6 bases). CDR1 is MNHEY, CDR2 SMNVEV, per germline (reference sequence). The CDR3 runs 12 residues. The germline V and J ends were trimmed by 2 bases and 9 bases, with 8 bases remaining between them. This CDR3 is CASSLVGGIQYF. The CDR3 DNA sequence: TGTGCCAGCAGTTTAGTGGGAGGCATTCAGTACTTC.

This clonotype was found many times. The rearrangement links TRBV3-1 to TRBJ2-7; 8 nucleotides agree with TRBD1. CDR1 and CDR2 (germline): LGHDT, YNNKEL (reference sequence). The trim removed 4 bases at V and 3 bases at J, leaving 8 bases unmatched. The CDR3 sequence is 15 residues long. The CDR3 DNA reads TGTGCCAGCAGCCTCCCCAGCAGGGGGCACTACGAGCAGTACTTC. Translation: CASSLPSRGHYEQYF.

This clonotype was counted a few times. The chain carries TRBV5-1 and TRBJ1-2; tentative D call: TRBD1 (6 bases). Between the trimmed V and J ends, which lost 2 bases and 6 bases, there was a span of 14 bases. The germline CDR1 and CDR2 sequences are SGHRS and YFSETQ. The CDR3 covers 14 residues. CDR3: CASSFGQPRDGYTF. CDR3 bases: TGCGCCAGCAGCTTTGGACAGCCGAGGGATGGCTACACCTTC.

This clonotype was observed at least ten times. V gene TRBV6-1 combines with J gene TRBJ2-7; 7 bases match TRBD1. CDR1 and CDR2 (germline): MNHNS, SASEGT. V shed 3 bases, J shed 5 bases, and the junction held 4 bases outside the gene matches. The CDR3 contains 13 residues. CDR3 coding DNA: TGTGCCAGCAGTGACGACAGGGTCCACGAGCAGTACTTC. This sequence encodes CASSDDRVHEQYF.

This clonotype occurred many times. CDR3: CASSPGTSGTYNEQFF. In nucleotides, the CDR3 is TGTGCCAGCTCACCCGGGACTAGCGGGACGTACAATGAGCAGTTCTTC. This chain links TRBV18 with TRBJ2-1, with TRBD2 identical over 13 bases. The CDR3 has 16 amino acids. Germline loops: CDR1 KGHSH, CDR2 LQKENI. V lost 3 bases to trimming and J lost 4 bases; unmatched junction nucleotides: 3.

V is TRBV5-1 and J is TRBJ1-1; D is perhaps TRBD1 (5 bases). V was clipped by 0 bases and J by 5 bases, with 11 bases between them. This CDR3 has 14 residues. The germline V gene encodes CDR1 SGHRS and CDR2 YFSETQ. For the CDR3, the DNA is TGCGCCAGCAGCTTGGGGGGGAAAAGGACTGAAGCTTTCTTT. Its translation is CASSLGGKRTEAFF.

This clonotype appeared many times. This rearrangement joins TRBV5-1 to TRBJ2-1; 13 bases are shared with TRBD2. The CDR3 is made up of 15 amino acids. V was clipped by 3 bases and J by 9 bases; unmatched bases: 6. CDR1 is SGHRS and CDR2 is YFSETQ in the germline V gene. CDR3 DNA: TGCGCCAGCAGCTGGACTAGCGGGAGTTTCACTGAGCAGTTCTTC. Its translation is CASSWTSGSFTEQFF.

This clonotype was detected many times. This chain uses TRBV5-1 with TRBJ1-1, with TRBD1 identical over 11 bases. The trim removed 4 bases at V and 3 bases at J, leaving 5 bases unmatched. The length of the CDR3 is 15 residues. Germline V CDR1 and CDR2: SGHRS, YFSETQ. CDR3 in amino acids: CASSRDRGKDTEAFF. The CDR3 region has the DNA TGCGCCAGCAGCAGGGACAGGGGGAAAGACACTGAAGCTTTCTTT.